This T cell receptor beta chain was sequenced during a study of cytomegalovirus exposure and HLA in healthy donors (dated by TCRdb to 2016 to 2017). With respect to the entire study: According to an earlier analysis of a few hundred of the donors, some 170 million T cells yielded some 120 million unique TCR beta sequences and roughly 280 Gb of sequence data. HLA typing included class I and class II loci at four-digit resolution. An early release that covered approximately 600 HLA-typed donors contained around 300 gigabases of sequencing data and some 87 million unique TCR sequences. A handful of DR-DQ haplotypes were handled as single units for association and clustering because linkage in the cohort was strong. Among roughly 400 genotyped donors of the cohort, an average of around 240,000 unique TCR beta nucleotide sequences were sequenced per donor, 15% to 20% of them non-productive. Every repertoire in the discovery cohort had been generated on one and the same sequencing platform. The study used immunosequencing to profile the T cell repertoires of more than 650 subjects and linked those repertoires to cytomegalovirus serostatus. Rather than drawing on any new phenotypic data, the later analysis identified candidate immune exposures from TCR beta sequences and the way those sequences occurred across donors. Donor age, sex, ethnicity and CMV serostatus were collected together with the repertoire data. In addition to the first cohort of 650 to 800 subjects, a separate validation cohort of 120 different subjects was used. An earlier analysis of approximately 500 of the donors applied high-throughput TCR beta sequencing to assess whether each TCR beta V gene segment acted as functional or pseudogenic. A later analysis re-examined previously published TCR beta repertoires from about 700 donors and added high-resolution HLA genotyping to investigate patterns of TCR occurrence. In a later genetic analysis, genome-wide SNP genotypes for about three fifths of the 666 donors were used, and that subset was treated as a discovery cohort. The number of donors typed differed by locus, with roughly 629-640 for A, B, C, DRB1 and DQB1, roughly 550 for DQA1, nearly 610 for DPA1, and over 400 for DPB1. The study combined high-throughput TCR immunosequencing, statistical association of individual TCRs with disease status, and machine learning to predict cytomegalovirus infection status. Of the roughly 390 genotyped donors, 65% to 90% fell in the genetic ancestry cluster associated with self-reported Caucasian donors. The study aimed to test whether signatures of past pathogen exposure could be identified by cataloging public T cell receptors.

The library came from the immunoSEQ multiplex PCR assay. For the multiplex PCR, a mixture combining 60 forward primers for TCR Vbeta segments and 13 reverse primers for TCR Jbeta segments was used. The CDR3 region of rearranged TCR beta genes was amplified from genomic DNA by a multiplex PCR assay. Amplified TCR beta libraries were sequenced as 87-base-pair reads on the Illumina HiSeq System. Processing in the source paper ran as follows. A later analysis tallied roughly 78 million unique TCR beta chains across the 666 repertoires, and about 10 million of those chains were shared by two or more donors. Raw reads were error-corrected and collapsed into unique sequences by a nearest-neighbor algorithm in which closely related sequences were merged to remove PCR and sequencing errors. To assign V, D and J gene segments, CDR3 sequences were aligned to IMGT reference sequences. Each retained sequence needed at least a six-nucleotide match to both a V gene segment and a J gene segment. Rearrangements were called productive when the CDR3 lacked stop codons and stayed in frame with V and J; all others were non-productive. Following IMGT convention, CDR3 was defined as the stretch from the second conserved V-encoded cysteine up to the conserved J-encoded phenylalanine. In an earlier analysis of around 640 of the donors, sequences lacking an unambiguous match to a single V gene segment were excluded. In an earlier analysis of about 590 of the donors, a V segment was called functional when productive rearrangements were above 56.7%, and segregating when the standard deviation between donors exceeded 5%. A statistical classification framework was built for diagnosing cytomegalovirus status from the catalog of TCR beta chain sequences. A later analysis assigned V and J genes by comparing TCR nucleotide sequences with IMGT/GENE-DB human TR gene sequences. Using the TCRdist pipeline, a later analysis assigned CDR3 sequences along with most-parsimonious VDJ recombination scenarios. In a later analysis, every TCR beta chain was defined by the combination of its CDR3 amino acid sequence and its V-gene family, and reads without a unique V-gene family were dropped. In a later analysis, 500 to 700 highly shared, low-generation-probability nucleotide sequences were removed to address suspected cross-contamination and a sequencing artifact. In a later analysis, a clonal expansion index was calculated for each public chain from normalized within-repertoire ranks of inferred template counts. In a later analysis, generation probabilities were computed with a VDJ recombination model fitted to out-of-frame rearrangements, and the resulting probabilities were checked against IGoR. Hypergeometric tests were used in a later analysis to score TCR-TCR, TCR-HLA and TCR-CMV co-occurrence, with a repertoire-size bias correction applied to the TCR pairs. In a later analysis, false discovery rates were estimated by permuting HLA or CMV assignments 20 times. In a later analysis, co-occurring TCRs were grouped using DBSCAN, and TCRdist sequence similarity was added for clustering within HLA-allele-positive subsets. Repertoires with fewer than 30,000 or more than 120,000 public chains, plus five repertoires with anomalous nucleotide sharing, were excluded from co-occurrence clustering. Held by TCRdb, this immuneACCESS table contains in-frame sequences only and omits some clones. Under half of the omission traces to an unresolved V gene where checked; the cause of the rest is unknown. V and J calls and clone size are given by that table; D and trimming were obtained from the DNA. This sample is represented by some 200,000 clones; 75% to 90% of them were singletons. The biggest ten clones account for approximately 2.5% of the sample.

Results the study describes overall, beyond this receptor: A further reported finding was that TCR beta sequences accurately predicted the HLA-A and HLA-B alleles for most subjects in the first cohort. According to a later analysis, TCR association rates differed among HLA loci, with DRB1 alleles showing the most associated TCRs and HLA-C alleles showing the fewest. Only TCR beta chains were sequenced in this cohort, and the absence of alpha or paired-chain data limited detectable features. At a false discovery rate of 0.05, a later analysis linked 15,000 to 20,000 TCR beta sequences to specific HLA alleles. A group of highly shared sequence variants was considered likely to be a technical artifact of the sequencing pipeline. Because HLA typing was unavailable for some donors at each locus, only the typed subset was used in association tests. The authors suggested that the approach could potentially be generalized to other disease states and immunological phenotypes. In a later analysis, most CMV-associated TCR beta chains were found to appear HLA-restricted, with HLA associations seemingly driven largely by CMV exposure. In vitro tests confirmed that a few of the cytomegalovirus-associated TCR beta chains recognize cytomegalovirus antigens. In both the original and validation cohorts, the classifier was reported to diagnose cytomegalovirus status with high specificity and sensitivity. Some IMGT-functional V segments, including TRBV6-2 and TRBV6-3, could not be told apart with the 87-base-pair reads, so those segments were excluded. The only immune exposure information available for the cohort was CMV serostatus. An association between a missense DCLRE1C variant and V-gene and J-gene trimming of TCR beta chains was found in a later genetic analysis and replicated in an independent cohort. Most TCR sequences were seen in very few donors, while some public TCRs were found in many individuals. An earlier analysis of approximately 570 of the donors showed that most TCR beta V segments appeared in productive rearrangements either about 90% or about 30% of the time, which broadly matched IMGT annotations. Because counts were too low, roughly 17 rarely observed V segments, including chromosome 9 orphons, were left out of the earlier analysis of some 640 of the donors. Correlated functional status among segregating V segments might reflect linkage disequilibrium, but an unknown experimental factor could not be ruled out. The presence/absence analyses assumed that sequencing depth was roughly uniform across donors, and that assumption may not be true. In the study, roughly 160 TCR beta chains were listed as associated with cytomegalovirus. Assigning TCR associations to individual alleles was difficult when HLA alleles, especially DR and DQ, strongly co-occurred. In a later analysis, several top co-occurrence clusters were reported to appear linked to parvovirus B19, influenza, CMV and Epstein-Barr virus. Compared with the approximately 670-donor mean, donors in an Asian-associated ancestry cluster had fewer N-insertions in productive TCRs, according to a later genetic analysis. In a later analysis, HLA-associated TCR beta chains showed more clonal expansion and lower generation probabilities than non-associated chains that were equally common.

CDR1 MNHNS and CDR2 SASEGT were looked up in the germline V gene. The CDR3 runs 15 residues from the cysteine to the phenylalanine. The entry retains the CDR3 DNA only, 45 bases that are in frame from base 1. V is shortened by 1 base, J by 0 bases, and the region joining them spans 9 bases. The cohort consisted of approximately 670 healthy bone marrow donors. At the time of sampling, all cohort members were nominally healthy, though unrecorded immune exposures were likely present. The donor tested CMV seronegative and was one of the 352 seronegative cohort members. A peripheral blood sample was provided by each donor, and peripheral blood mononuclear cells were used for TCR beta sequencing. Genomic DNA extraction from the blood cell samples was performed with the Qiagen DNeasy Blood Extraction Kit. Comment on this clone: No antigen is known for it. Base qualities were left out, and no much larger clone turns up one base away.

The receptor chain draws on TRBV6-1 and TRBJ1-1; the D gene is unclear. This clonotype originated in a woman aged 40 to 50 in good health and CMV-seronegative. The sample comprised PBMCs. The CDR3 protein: CASSEGRGLNTEAFF. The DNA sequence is TGTGCCAGCAGTGAAGGGCGCGGATTGAACACTGAAGCTTTCTTT.